This T cell receptor (beta chain) was captured by sequencing in a study of shared clonotypes between healthy human individuals. The overall study: Researchers drew samples from two women and three men aged 18 to 49.

CDR1 SGHAT and CDR2 FQDESV come from the germline V gene (reference sequence). This CDR3 is built from 17 residues. TCRdb's table, derived via immunoSEQ multiplex PCR, lists solely in-frame clones and lacks some. The sample has more than 550,000 clones; 90% are singletons. The study, taken as a whole, reports: In several donors, roughly 5.2% of naive CD4 clonotypes appeared in common.

This clone was observed a single time. Its specificity is not known. One base separates it from a far larger clone, so it is likely a read error. V usage is TRBV11-1 and J usage is TRBJ2-6, with no clear D. Material for sequencing was memory CD8+ T cells from PBMCs. Sample subset: CD45RO+ cells pooled with CCR7-negative TemRA cells. This TCR came from a man aged 18 to 29 in good health. Some clones in this sample may be carry-over from other donors' samples. The CDR3, as DNA: TGTGCCAGCAGCCATTATCACCCATACTCTGGGGTCAACGTCCTGACTTTC. The encoded protein is CASSHYHPYSGVNVLTF.